The next 10 T cell receptor beta chains were all read from a single sample in a study of T cells after yellow fever vaccination. TCRdb re-derived calls from the 5' RACE reads in MiXCR, one entry per CDR3 protein. The sample consists of fewer than 450,000 distinct CDR3 sequences, 8.1% of them appearing once. This specimen consisted of PBMCs, obtained roughly 47 days after the first yellow fever vaccination. These receptors all come from a man between 18 and 35 years old who received the YFV17D yellow fever vaccine.

This clonotype was recorded a few times. V is TRBV12-3 or TRBV12-4 and J is TRBJ2-5, with D perhaps matching TRBD2 (6 bases). Trimming left V 2 bases short and J 2 bases short, with 15 bases between. The CDR3 totals 16 residues. The CDR3 loop reads CASSLIHWDSQETQYF. As DNA, the CDR3 is TGTGCCAGCAGTTTAATCCACTGGGACTCACAAGAGACCCAGTACTTC.

The sample holds a few counts of this clonotype. The CDR3 DNA follows: TGTGCCAACGCCAAAGGGGGTCCCAATCAGCCCCAGCATTTT. Amino acid sequence: CANAKGGPNQPQHF. This chain links TRBV12-3 or TRBV12-4 with TRBJ1-5, with a possible D match to TRBD1 (6 bases). V lost 10 bases to trimming and J lost 3 bases, with 16 bases between them. The CDR3 is made up of 14 amino acids.

This clonotype was observed a few times. The chain carries TRBV4-1 and TRBJ2-1; 10 bases line up with TRBD1. The germline gives CDR1 MGHRA, CDR2 YSYEKL. Losses at the gene ends were 1 base for V and 6 bases for J; bases not matched to a gene: 9. CDR3 length equals 17 residues. Here the CDR3 reads CASSQVWGTGVINEQFF. The CDR3, as DNA: TGCGCCAGCAGCCAAGTTTGGGGGACAGGGGTCATCAATGAGCAGTTCTTC.

The gene calls are TRBV12-3 or TRBV12-4 and TRBJ2-5; possibly TRBD2 for D (5 bases). The length of the CDR3 is 16 residues. The V end was cut by 5 bases, the J end by 5 bases, with 21 bases between. CDR3 bases: TGTGCCAGCAGTACAGCGGTCACCACTTCCCCCGAGACCCAGTACTTC. It specifies CASSTAVTTSPETQYF.

In this sample, this clonotype turned up many times. This chain links TRBV7-9 with TRBJ1-6, with TRBD1 matching 7 bases. Germline V gene data show CDR1 as SEHNR and CDR2 as FQNEAQ (reference sequence). There are 15 residues in the CDR3. V dropped 5 bases and J dropped 5; count of bases not matched to a gene: 6. CDR3 coding DNA: TGTGCCAGCAGCCCCAGGGGGGTCAATAATTCACCCCTCCACTTT. Translating it yields CASSPRGVNNSPLHF.

This clonotype was counted only a few times. The chain uses TRBV5-6 and TRBJ2-5; D gene uncertain. V lost 1 base and J 1 base, leaving 14 bases between the germline ends. The CDR3 has 16 residues. CDR1 and CDR2 from the germline V gene are SGHDT and YYEEEE. CDR3 coding DNA: TGTGCCAGCAGCTTGTACTTTCGGGTCCTCCAAGAGACCCAGTACTTC. Encoded protein: CASSLYFRVLQETQYF.

This clonotype was found a few times. This chain connects TRBV6-5 to TRBJ2-1; 13 bases map to TRBD2. The germline V gene encodes CDR1 MNHEY and CDR2 SVGAGI. The CDR3 consists of 18 residues. Trimming cost V 4 bases and J 0 bases; bases outside gene matches: 6. The CDR3 DNA reads TGTGCCAGCAGTTTCGGACTAGCGGGGGCGAGCTCCTACAATGAGCAGTTCTTC. It specifies CASSFGLAGASSYNEQFF.

Only a few counts were recorded for this clonotype. CDR3 nucleotide sequence: TGTGCCAGCAGCTTAAGGAGTTTGCCTGAAAAACTGTTTTTT. Translation gives CASSLRSLPEKLFF. The chain combines TRBV7-9 with TRBJ1-4; no reliable D call. This CDR3 comprises 14 residues. The V gene's germline CDR1 is SEHNR and CDR2 FQNEAQ (reference sequence). V lost 2 bases to trimming and J lost 7 bases, with 11 bases between them.

The chain couples TRBV20-1 to TRBJ2-2; D remains ambiguous. Trimming cost V 2 bases and J 5 bases, with 3 bases left between them. CDR1 is DFQATT, CDR2 SNEGSKA, per germline (reference sequence). The CDR3 contains 11 residues. This CDR3 reads CSARFTGELFF. The DNA for the CDR3 is TGCAGTGCTAGATTTACCGGGGAGCTGTTTTTT.

A few counts support this clonotype. The chain combines TRBV5-6 with TRBJ2-7; weak D call: TRBD1 (6 bases). The CDR3 totals 12 residues. The germline gives CDR1 SGHDT, CDR2 YYEEEE. The V gene lost 7 bases and the J gene lost 3 bases, with 11 bases spanning the gap. The CDR3 coding sequence is TGTGCCAGCGGGGCCAGGGGCTACGAGCAGTACTTC. It specifies CASGARGYEQYF.